The clone carrying this TCR beta chain appeared a few times. What it binds is not known. This entry is derived from a study of cytomegalovirus exposure and HLA in healthy donors. Study-wide background: Unique TCRs numbering around 80 million, obtained from HLA-typed donors, made up an early data release. Study-level findings and limits: Overall, approximately 180 TCR beta chains were annotated as cytomegalovirus-associated. In a later analysis, at a false discovery rate of 0.05, under 20,000 TCR beta sequences were associated with HLA alleles.

The PCR had 60 Vbeta and 13 Jbeta primers. Generated by immunoSEQ multiplex PCR, the TCRdb table keeps only in-frame clones and is missing some. The top ten hold 6% to 7.5% of the sample, which has about 160,000 clones, roughly three quarters seen once. Per the germline V gene, CDR1 is SEHNR and CDR2 is FQNEAQ (reference sequence). V gave up 5 bases and J gave up 2 bases, with 18 bases separating them. The CDR3 has 17 amino acids. At the time of sampling, donors were nominally healthy, though unrecorded immune exposures were likely. The specimen was PBMCs. The TCR was taken from a man aged 35 to 55 in good health and CMV-seropositive. The V gene is TRBV7-9, the J gene TRBJ2-2, with D perhaps matching TRBD1 (7 bases). This CDR3 is CASSPRGGGTNTGELFF. CDR3 sequence (DNA): TGTGCCAGCAGCCCGAGAGGGGGCGGGACAAACACCGGGGAGCTGTTTTTT.